This TCR beta chain is from a study of blood T cell repertoires in COVID-19. Profiled with immunoSEQ multiplex PCR; TCRdb holds only in-frame clones, not every one. This repertoire shows 150,000 or so clones, 70% to 90% found once; its top ten account for 8%. V was cut by 2 bases and J by 8 bases, with 10 bases left in between. There are 13 residues in the CDR3. The germline CDR1 and CDR2 sequences are SEHNR and FQNEAQ (reference sequence). The clonotype comes from a woman in her fifties or sixties with COVID-19, enrolled during active disease. This sequence joins TRBV7-9 and TRBJ2-1, with D tentatively TRBD2 (5 bases). The source material was peripheral blood. The DNA for the CDR3 is TGTGCCAGCAGCTTAAGCTCGCGGGATGAGCAGTTCTTC. It translates to CASSLSSRDEQFF.